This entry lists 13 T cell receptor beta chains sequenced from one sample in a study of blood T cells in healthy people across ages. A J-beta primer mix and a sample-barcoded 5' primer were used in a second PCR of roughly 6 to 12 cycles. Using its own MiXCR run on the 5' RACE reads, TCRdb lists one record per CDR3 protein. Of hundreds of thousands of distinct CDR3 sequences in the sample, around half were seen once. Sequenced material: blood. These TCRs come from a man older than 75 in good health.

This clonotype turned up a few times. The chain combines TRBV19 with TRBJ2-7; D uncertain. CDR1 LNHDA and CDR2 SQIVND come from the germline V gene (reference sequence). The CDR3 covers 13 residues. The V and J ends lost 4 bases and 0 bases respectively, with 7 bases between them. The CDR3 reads CASSTPNSYEQYF. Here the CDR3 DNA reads TGTGCCAGTAGTACTCCAAACTCCTACGAGCAGTACTTC.

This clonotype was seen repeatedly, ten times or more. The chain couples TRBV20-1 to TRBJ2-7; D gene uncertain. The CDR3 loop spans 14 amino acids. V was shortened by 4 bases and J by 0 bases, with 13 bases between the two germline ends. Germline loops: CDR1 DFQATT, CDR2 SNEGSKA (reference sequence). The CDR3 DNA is TGCAGTGCTAAAGCTACCCTTAGCTCCTACGAGCAGTACTTC. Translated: CSAKATLSSYEQYF.

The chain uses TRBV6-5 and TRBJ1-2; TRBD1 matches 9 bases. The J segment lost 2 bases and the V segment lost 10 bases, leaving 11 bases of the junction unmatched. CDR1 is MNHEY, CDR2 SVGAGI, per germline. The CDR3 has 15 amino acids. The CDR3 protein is CATEDRGQGNYGYTF. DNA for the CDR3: TGTGCCACAGAAGACCGTGGACAGGGGAACTATGGCTACACCTTC.

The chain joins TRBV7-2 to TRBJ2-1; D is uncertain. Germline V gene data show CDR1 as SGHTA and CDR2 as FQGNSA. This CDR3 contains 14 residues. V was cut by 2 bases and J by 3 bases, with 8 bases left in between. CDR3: CASSLTENYNEQFF. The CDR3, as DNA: TGTGCCAGCAGCTTAACAGAGAACTACAATGAGCAGTTCTTC.

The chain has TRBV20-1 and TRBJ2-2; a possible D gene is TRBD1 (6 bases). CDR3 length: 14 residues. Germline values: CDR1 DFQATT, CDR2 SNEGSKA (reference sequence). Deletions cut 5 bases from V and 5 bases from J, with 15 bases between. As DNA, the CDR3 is TGCAGTGCTGGGGGACATACTCTAACCGGGGAGCTGTTTTTT. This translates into CSAGGHTLTGELFF.

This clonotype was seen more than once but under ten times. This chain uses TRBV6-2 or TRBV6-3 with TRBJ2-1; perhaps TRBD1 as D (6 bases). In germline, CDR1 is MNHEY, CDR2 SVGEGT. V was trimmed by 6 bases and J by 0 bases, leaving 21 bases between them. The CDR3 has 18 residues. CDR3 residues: CASSLPGHLMSSYNEQFF. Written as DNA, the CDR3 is TGTGCCAGCAGCCTACCGGGACATCTCATGAGCTCCTACAATGAGCAGTTCTTC.

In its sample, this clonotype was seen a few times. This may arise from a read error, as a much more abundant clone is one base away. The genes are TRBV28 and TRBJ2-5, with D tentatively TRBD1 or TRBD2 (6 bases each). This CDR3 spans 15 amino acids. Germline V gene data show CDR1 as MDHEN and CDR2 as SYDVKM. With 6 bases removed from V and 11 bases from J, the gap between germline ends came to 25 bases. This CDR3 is CASSQGQGGGNEQYF. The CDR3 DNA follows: TGTGCCAGCAGCCAGGGCCAAGGGGGAGGCAATGAGCAGTACTTC.

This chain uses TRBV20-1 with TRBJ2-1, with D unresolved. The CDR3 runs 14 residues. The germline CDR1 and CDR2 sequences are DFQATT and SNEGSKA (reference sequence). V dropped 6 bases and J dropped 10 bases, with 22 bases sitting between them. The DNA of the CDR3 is TGCAGTGCCGATAGAGGACGGATTCAATACGAGCAGTTCTTC. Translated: CSADRGRIQYEQFF.

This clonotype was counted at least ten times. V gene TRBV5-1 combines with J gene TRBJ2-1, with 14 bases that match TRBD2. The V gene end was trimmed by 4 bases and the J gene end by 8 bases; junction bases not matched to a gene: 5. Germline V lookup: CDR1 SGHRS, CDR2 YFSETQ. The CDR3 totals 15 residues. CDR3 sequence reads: CASSGLAGGSDEQFF. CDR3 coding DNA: TGCGCCAGCAGCGGACTAGCGGGAGGTAGTGATGAGCAGTTCTTC.

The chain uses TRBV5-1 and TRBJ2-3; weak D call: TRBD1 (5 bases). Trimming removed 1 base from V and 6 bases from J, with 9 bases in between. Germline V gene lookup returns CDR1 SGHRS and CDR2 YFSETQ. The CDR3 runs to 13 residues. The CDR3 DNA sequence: TGCGCCAGCAGCTTGTGGGGCATGGATACGCAGTATTTT. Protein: CASSLWGMDTQYF.

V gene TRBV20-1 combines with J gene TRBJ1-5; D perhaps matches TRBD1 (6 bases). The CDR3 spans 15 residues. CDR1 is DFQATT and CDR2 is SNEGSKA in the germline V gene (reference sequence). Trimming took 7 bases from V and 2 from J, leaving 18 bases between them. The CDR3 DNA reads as TGCAGTGAAACCGCTAACCACAGGGGCAATCAGCCCCAGCATTTT. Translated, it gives CSETANHRGNQPQHF.

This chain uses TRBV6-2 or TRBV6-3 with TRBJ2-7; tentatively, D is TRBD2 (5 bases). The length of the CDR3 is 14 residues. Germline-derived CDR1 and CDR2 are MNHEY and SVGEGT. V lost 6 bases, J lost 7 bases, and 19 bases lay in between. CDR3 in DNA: TGTGCCAGCAGCCACCAGGAGGTTCCTCGGGAGCAGTACTTC. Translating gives CASSHQEVPREQYF.

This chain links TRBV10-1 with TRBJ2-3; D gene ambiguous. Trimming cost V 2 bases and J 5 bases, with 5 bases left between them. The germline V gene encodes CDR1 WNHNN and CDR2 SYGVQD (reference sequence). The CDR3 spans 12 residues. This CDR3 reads CASSELLDTQYF. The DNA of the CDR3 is TGCGCCAGCAGTGAGCTGTTAGATACGCAGTATTTT.